This TCR beta chain was captured by sequencing in a study of a mutant IDH1 vaccine in newly diagnosed glioma listed by TCRdb under 2021. Notes on the research overall: Patients were given eight vaccinations, in weeks 1, 3, 5, 7, 11, 15, 19 and 23, which matched visits V03 through V10. Vaccination began 4-6 weeks after radiotherapy alone, or alongside temozolomide cycles in the chemotherapy-containing groups. Of the 32 patients who were treated, about 60% were male and approximately 38% were female, and the mean age was about 37 years. Prior to enrollment, standard therapy consisting of radiotherapy alone, temozolomide alone, or radiochemotherapy with temozolomide had been administered to patients, with the combination being received by most patients. Six visits were used for peripheral blood collection: V03 (baseline), V05, V07, V10, V12 and V13. For exploratory analyses, longitudinal TCRB deep sequencing was carried out in around 26 treated patients wherever samples were available.

The library was prepared using the immunoSEQ multiplex PCR assay. Following the manufacturer's protocol, the hsTCRB Kit was used to amplify rearranged TCR beta chain sequences. Sequencing of TCRB libraries was carried out on an Illumina MiSeq. The original pipeline was this. Demultiplexing, trimming and gene mapping were performed with the kit vendor's proprietary platform. Drawn from immuneACCESS, this table holds only the in-frame rearrangements with V and J called that TCRdb kept. Clones are partly lost; checked studies trace under half to an unresolved V gene and leave the rest unexplained. Clone size and V and J calls were adopted from that table, with D and trimming inferred from the DNA. Across this sample there are about 53,000 clones, with less than 85% seen only once. The top ten clones comprise roughly 3.2% of the sample. Explained via the paper, the time point label denotes: week 5, during vaccination. Each vaccine dose, consisting of 300 ug of a 20-mer mutant IDH1 peptide in Montanide, was administered subcutaneously with topical imiquimod. Newly diagnosed WHO grade 3 or 4 IDH1-mutant astrocytomas showing loss of nuclear ATRX were present in the donors. The samples were drawn from NOA16, a multicentre, single-arm, open-label phase I trial in Germany that tested a mutant IDH1 peptide vaccine in humans for the first time. Genomic DNA for TCRB sequencing was extracted from EDTA blood using the DNeasy Blood and Tissue Kit.

There are 14 amino acids in the CDR3, from cysteine to phenylalanine inclusive. This entry keeps only the CDR3 DNA: 42 bases, framed from base 1. The CDR1 and CDR2 encoded by the germline V gene are SGDLS and YYNGEE. V is cut by 0 bases and J by 5 bases, and the space between the germline ends is 8 bases. Worth noting for this clone: This receptor's antigen is unknown. No much larger clone is present one base from it, and per-base qualities are unavailable.

Summary of the overall study and its limitations: No apparent relationship was observed between pseudoprogression and alterations in the top peripheral T cell clonotypes detected by TCRB sequencing. Selection of PBMC samples for TCRB deep sequencing was based on availability. According to the authors, sample limitations meant that analyses of patient blood samples could not be reproduced. Immune responses induced by the vaccine were seen in over 90% of patients across multiple MHC alleles.

In this chain, TRBV9 is recombined with TRBJ2-2; a confident D gene designation cannot be given. Sequenced material: PBMCs, taken from a glioma patient whose treatment included an IDH1 peptide vaccine. This TCR was recovered from a woman younger than 30 with glioma. Some clones in this sample may be carry-over from other donors' samples. Here is the DNA: TGTGCCAGCAGCGTAGGTGGGGTAACCGGGGAGCTGTTTTTT. It codes for CASSVGGVTGELFF.